This entry lists 16 T cell receptor beta chains sequenced from one sample in a study of cytomegalovirus exposure and HLA in healthy donors. The PCR had 60 Vbeta and 13 Jbeta primers. Libraries were prepared by immunoSEQ multiplex PCR; TCRdb keeps only in-frame clonotypes and omits some of them. The repertoire has approximately 170,000 clones, roughly 80% of them found once; the top ten carry around 3.2%. The sample was PBMCs. The receptor source for this set is a woman in her twenties or thirties in good health and CMV-seropositive.

The chain couples TRBV6-5 to TRBJ2-7, with 9 positions matching TRBD1. CDR1 and CDR2 (germline): MNHEY, SVGAGI. This CDR3 region has 16 residues. The J segment lost 3 bases and the V segment lost 0 bases, leaving 6 bases of the junction unmatched. In DNA, the CDR3 is TGTGCCAGCAGTTACTCGACAGGGACAGGGATCTACGAGCAGTACTTC. It encodes CASSYSTGTGIYEQYF.

The rearrangement links TRBV6-6 to TRBJ1-5, with D hard to call. This CDR3 has 15 amino acids. The ends were cut back, 2 bases at V and 2 bases at J, with 10 bases in the middle. The germline V gene has CDR1 MNHNY and CDR2 SVGAGI (reference sequence). This chain's CDR3 is CASSYTRMGNQPQHF. The CDR3 nucleotides read TGTGCCAGCAGTTACACTCGCATGGGCAATCAGCCCCAGCATTTT.

Concerning this clone: The germline gene is not matched at one end of the junction; a read error may be the cause. The chain uses TRBV27 and TRBJ2-2; TRBD1 aligns across 7 bases. This CDR3 is built from 15 residues. Per germline, CDR1 MNHEY and CDR2 SMNVEV (reference sequence). This chain's CDR3 is CASSETGVEHRGAVF. The DNA for the CDR3 is TGTGCCAGCAGCGAAACAGGGGTCGAACACCGGGGAGCTGTTTTT.

J is TRBJ1-4 and V is TRBV4-1, with TRBD1 matching over 7 bases. J gave up 8 bases and V 3 bases, and 3 bases lay outside the gene matches. The CDR3 has 13 amino acids. CDR1 and CDR2 (germline): MGHRA, YSYEKL. The CDR3 DNA is TGCGCCAGCAGCCAGGGACAGTGGGAAAAACTGTTTTTT. Translation: CASSQGQWEKLFF.

This chain connects TRBV14 to TRBJ1-1; perhaps TRBD1 as D (5 bases). In germline, CDR1 is SGHDN, CDR2 FVKESK. This CDR3 region has 13 residues. The ends were cut back, 5 bases at V and 5 bases at J, with 12 bases in the middle. The CDR3 spells CASSTTGGTEAFF. The CDR3 region has the DNA TGTGCCAGCAGCACCACGGGGGGGACTGAAGCTTTCTTT.

V is TRBV28 and J is TRBJ1-5; TRBD1 agrees at 7 bases. V lost 5 bases and J lost 3; bases outside the gene matches: 4. Germline values: CDR1 MDHEN, CDR2 SYDVKM. The CDR3 consists of 14 residues. The CDR3 DNA follows: TGTGCCAGCAGTCCCGACAGGGTCAATCAGCCCCAGCATTTT. This encodes CASSPDRVNQPQHF.

The chain couples TRBV6-5 to TRBJ1-1; a possible D gene is TRBD1 (6 bases). The V end lost 2 bases, the J end lost 5 bases, and 9 bases lay between the germline ends. CDR1 is MNHEY and CDR2 is SVGAGI in the germline V gene. The CDR3 contains 13 residues. CDR3 in amino acids: CASSYGQSTEAFF. The DNA of the CDR3 is TGTGCCAGCAGTTACGGACAGTCGACTGAAGCTTTCTTT.

This chain connects TRBV7-9 to TRBJ2-3; perhaps TRBD2 as D (6 bases). CDR1 SEHNR and CDR2 FQNEAQ come from the germline V gene (reference sequence). The V gene lost 5 bases and the J gene lost 4 bases, with 16 bases spanning the gap. The length of the CDR3 is 15 residues. The CDR3 loop reads CASSLGAGRPDTQYF. DNA of the CDR3: TGTGCCAGCAGCCTAGGGGCGGGGAGGCCAGATACGCAGTATTTT. The whole variable domain, filled in from reference TRBV7-9 and TRBJ2-3, reads DTGVSQNPRHKITKRGQNVTFRCDPISEHNRLYWYRQTLGQGPEFLTYFQNEAQLEKSRLLSDRFSAERPKGSFSTLEIQRTEQGDSAMYLCASSLGAGRPDTQYFGPGTRLTVL.

The chain links TRBV10-3 to TRBJ1-5; 8 bases line up with TRBD1. This CDR3 is 13 amino acids long. Losses at the gene ends were 6 bases for V and 7 bases for J; bases not matched to a gene: 5. Germline CDR1 is ENHRY and CDR2 is SYGVKD. CDR3 bases: TGTGCCATCAGGGACGCAGGGGGCCAGCCCCAGCATTTT. It translates to CAIRDAGGQPQHF.

This clone turned up a few times. The chain carries TRBV13 and TRBJ2-1; weak D call: TRBD1 (5 bases). Trimming took off 2 bases at V and 9 bases at J, with 14 bases between the two ends. This CDR3 spans 14 amino acids. CDR1 is PRHDT, CDR2 FYEKMQ, per germline (reference sequence). In DNA form, the CDR3 reads TGTGCCAGCAGCTTAAGGGGCGCCCAATTTGAGCAGTTCTTC. Encoded protein: CASSLRGAQFEQFF.

The CDR3 DNA is TGTGCCAGCTCACCAGCGGGCTACGAGCAGTACTTC. This codes for CASSPAGYEQYF. The chain links TRBV18 to TRBJ2-5; D is perhaps TRBD2 (5 bases). TRBJ2-7 matches the DNA end more closely, so the J call is doubtful. The germline V gene encodes CDR1 KGHSH and CDR2 LQKENI. This CDR3 has 12 amino acids.

This clone appeared a few times. The rearrangement uses TRBV7-6 and TRBJ2-7; TRBD2 might be the D (6 bases). The length of the CDR3 is 14 residues. Germline values: CDR1 SGHVS, CDR2 FNYEAQ. Trimming took off 0 bases at V and 6 bases at J, with 12 bases between the two ends. The CDR3 DNA is TGTGCCAGCAGCTTAGCGGACGGCGGGACCGAGCAGTACTTC. Its protein is CASSLADGGTEQYF.

This clone was picked up one time. The CDR3 coding sequence is TGCAGCGTTGATAATGGCCCTGAAGCTTTCTTT. Translated: CSVDNGPEAFF. The chain links TRBV29-1 to TRBJ1-1; D gene uncertain. CDR3 size: 11 residues. V was pared by 3 bases and J by 6 bases, with 8 bases between. The V gene's germline CDR1 is SQVTM and CDR2 ANQGSEA.

CDR3 nucleotides: TGTGCCAGCAGTCCCCGGACTAGCGGGAGTATGCGATACAATGAGCAGTTCTTC. The encoded protein is CASSPRTSGSMRYNEQFF. The chain couples TRBV27 to TRBJ2-1; 13 bases fit TRBD2. V shed 5 bases and J 4 bases; nucleotides not matched to a gene: 11. This CDR3 has 18 amino acids. The germline CDR1 and CDR2 sequences are MNHEY and SMNVEV (reference sequence).

This clone turned up a few times. This chain links TRBV5-1 with TRBJ2-7; 7 bases map to TRBD1. After removal of 1 base from V and 3 bases from J, the junction contained 4 bases not matched to a gene. Germline loops: CDR1 SGHRS, CDR2 YFSETQ. The CDR3 is 14 amino acids. The CDR3 protein is CASSLRQGFYEQYF. CDR3 sequence (DNA): TGCGCCAGCAGCTTGAGACAGGGTTTCTACGAGCAGTACTTC.

The CDR3 DNA follows: TGTGCCAGCAGTTGGGCAACGAACACTGAAGCTTTCTTT. Translating gives CASSWATNTEAFF. The V and J genes are TRBV25-1 and TRBJ1-1; D remains unclear. The V and J ends lost 5 bases and 1 base respectively, with 8 bases between them. This CDR3 comprises 13 residues. Looked up from germline, CDR1 is MGHDK and CDR2 is SYGVNS.